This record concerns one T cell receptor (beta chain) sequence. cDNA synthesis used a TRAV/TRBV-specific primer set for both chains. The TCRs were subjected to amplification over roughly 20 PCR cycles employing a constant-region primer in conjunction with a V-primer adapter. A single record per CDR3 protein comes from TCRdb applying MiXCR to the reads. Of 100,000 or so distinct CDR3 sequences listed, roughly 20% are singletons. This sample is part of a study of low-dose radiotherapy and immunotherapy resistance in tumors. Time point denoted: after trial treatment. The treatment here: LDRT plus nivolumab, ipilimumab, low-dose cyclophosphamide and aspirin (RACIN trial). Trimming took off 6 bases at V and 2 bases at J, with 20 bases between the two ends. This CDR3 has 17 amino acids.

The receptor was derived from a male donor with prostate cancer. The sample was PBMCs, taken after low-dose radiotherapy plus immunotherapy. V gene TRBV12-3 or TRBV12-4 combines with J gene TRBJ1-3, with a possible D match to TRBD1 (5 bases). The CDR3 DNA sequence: TGTGCCAGCAGCGAAGGACAACCGTCAAGGGCTGGAAACACCATATATTTT. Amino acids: CASSEGQPSRAGNTIYF.